This T cell receptor beta chain comes out of a study of T cell responses to AZD1222 COVID-19 vaccine. Study results and caveats: Nearly half of the spike-specific TCRs reportedly recognize variant regions that carry no mutations. Spike-specific TCR breadth and depth were elevated following two AZD1222 doses.

The CDR3 extends over 13 amino acids. The germline V gene has CDR1 SNHLY and CDR2 FYNNEI. After removal of 9 bases from V and 8 bases from J, the junction contained 3 bases not matched to a gene. Second doses were pooled across both intervals (about 4 or about 12 weeks). Here immunoSEQ multiplex PCR was the method, and the copy in TCRdb shows in-frame clones only, minus some. The table records 20,000 or so clones, roughly 79% of them present only once. Notes on this clone: Its antigen is currently unknown.

The source was peripheral blood, collected 28 days after the second AZD1222 dose. The sequence was obtained from an adult who received the AZD1222 COVID-19 vaccine. The V gene is TRBV2, the J gene TRBJ2-2; TRBD2 matches at 13 bases. The CDR3 coding sequence is TGTGCCAGTGGACTAGCGGGAGCAGGGGAGCTGTTTTTT. It encodes CASGLAGAGELFF.